These T cell receptor beta chains were read from a single sample in a study of blood T cell repertoires in COVID-19. The method was immunoSEQ multiplex PCR; TCRdb's version includes in-frame clones alone and lacks a portion of them. Seen here are more than 90,000 clones, 70% to 90% observed once, and the top ten hold approximately 8.7%. Specimen: peripheral blood. All receptors come from a man aged 70 or older who had recovered from COVID-19. Each CDR3 is given with its conserved first and last residue. D genes are given only for firm matches. Clone sizes are given selectively: once, few, many, or a class where the clone is expanded.

length	V	size	D	J	DNA	CDR3
13	TRBV7-2	NA	NA	TRBJ2-7	TGTGCCAGCAGCTTGGACAGCTCCTACGAGCAGTACTTC	CASSLDSSYEQYF
13	TRBV30	NA	NA	TRBJ2-7	TGTGCCTGGAGTGGGGGGCGCCGAATAAGGCAGTACTTC	CAWSGGRRIRQYF
13	TRBV5-6	NA	NA	TRBJ2-3	TGTGCCAGCAGCGAGCCTCGAACAGATACGCAGTATTTT	CASSEPRTDTQYF
13	TRBV29-1	NA	TRBD1	TRBJ2-3	TGCAGCGGAGGGGGCGGGAGCACAGATACGCAGTATTTT	CSGGGGSTDTQYF
16	TRBV28	NA	TRBD1	TRBJ1-5	TGTGCCAGCAGTTTACTGGGCAGGGGGGGCAATCAGCCCCAGCATTTT	CASSLLGRGGNQPQHF
15	TRBV7-2	few	TRBD1	TRBJ1-6	TGTGCCAGCAGCTTAGTGACAGGGAATAATTCACCCCTCCACTTT	CASSLVTGNNSPLHF
15	TRBV5-4	NA	NA	TRBJ2-7	TGTGCCAGCAGCTTGGAGGCCGGGAGCTCCTACGAGCAGTACTTC	CASSLEAGSSYEQYF
12	TRBV6-1	NA	NA	TRBJ1-5	TGTGCCAGCAGACAGGGTCCTCAGCCCCAGCATTTT	CASRQGPQPQHF
15	TRBV7-7	NA	NA	TRBJ2-1	TGTGCCAGCAGCTTAGCCCTAGCAACATACAATGAGCAGTTCTTC	CASSLALATYNEQFF
14	TRBV4-3	NA	TRBD1	TRBJ1-2	TGCGCCAGCAGCCACCGAACAGGGGACTATGGCTACACCTTC	CASSHRTGDYGYTF